This entry lists 11 T cell receptor beta chains sequenced from one sample in a study of immune heterogeneity within non-small cell lung tumors. Multiplex PCR (32 V and 13 J primers) was used to amplify the TCR beta CDR3. Using its own MiXCR run on the multiplex PCR reads, TCRdb lists one record per CDR3 protein. Of approximately 4,300 distinct CDR3 sequences listed, 20% to 25% are singletons. With 600 ng used per sample, the template was genomic DNA from bulk tumor. During surgery, each primary tumor gave multiple biopsies spaced as far apart as possible. Before undergoing curative surgery, patients had newly diagnosed non-small cell lung cancer that was untreated. The sequencing sample was made of lung tumor tissue. These receptors all come from a man aged 65-85 years with non-small cell lung cancer.

This clonotype has only a few counts. This chain uses TRBV2 with TRBJ2-5, with 12 bases matching TRBD2. The CDR3 is made up of 17 amino acids. The junction had 7 bases not matched to a gene; V was cut back by 4 bases and J by 1 base. Germline CDR1 and CDR2: SNHLY and FYNNEI. The CDR3 DNA reads TGTGCCAGCAGTGGCGGACTAGCGGGGCGGACCCAAGAGACCCAGTACTTC. Residues: CASSGGLAGRTQETQYF.

This clonotype has just a few counts. The chain carries TRBV19 and TRBJ1-1; D is ambiguous. Germline CDR1 LNHDA, CDR2 SQIVND (reference sequence). Trimming shortened V by 7 bases and J by 0 bases, and 9 bases separated the two germline ends. This CDR3 is 13 amino acids long. The CDR3 region has the DNA TGTGCCAGTAACGCGGGGTTGAACACTGAAGCTTTCTTT. It is translated as CASNAGLNTEAFF. The full variable domain, rest sourced from reference TRBV19 and TRBJ1-1, is DGGITQSPKYLFRKEGQNVTLSCEQNLNHDAMYWYRQDPGQGLRLIYYSQIVNDFQKGDIAEGYSVSREKKESFPLTVTSAQKNPTAFYLCASNAGLNTEAFFGQGTRLTVV.

Judged by abundance, this clonotype is large (0.1 to 1%). The chain is built from TRBV6-1 and TRBJ2-3; unclear D gene. There are 15 residues in the CDR3. Germline CDR1 and CDR2: MNHNS and SASEGT. V was cut by 4 bases and J by 5 bases, with 16 bases left in between. CDR3 region: CASSVQDLSGDTQYF. CDR3 in DNA: TGTGCCAGCAGTGTGCAGGACCTATCCGGAGATACGCAGTATTTT.

Within the sample, this clonotype is medium-sized. The V call is TRBV9, the J call TRBJ2-7, with 12 bases lining up with TRBD2. Germline CDR1 is SGDLS and CDR2 is YYNGEE. The trim removed 3 bases at V and 4 bases at J, leaving 5 bases unmatched. The CDR3 length is 15 residues. The DNA for the CDR3 is TGTGCCAGCAGCGCCCAGACTAGCGGGAGTTACGAGCAGTACTTC. Residues: CASSAQTSGSYEQYF.

By its share, this clonotype is medium-sized. This chain joins TRBV7-8 and TRBJ2-4; possible D gene TRBD1, 5 bases. Germline loops: CDR1 SGHVS, CDR2 FQNEAQ. V shed 2 bases and J shed 6 bases, with 11 bases lying between them. The CDR3 runs to 14 residues. This chain's CDR3 is CASSLRGFLNIQYF. The CDR3, as DNA: TGTGCCAGCAGCTTAAGGGGTTTTTTAAACATTCAGTACTTC.

The CDR3: CASSLGGGVYEKLFF. CDR3 coding DNA: TGTGCCAGCAGCTTAGGCGGGGGCGTATATGAAAAACTGTTTTTT. This sequence joins TRBV7-8 and TRBJ1-4; D may be TRBD1 (6 bases). V shed 1 base and J shed 6 bases, with 12 bases lying between them. Germline V gene data show CDR1 as SGHVS and CDR2 as FQNEAQ. This CDR3 is 15 amino acids long.

The chain recombines TRBV29-1 with TRBJ2-1, with 7 bases that match TRBD1. The germline CDR1 and CDR2 sequences are SQVTM and ANQGSEA. This CDR3 is 13 amino acids long. Unmatched junction bases numbered 7, after V lost 7 bases and J lost 4 bases. CDR3 sequence reads: CSGRRTGYNEQFF. CDR3 in DNA: TGCAGCGGCCGGAGGACAGGATACAATGAGCAGTTCTTC.

This clonotype is medium-sized within its sample. The V and J genes are TRBV4-2 and TRBJ1-2; D is possibly TRBD1 (6 bases). Between the trimmed V and J ends, which lost 0 bases and 4 bases, there was a span of 12 bases. CDR3 size: 15 residues. Germline V gene data show CDR1 as LGHNA and CDR2 as YNFKEQ. CDR3 DNA: TGTGCCAGCAGCCAAGATCGGGGGGCGGGCTATGGCTACACCTTC. It encodes CASSQDRGAGYGYTF.

This clonotype is deemed medium-sized. V is TRBV20-1 and J is TRBJ2-2; TRBD2 matches 10 bases. Germline lookup yields CDR1 DFQATT and CDR2 SNEGSKA (reference sequence). This CDR3 is built from 14 residues. Losses at the gene ends were 6 bases for V and 4 bases for J; bases not matched to a gene: 5. CDR3 bases: TGCAGTGCGCAGCGGGGGGGCGTCACCGGGGAGCTGTTTTTT. Its protein is CSAQRGGVTGELFF.

This clonotype is labeled medium-sized. The chain has TRBV6-1 and TRBJ2-2; 8 positions match TRBD2. The CDR3 loop spans 15 amino acids. CDR1 is MNHNS and CDR2 is SASEGT in the germline V gene. Trimming took 6 bases from V and 4 from J; bases not matched to a gene: 7. The CDR3 region has the DNA TGTGCCAGCAGCGCGGCTAGCGGGCGCACCGGGGAGCTGTTTTTT. Its protein product is CASSAASGRTGELFF.

This clonotype is deemed medium-sized (0.01 to 0.1%). V gene TRBV18 combines with J gene TRBJ2-7, with 9 nucleotides matching TRBD1. CDR1 is KGHSH and CDR2 is LQKENI in the germline V gene. The CDR3 spans 18 residues. V was pared by 2 bases and J by 5 bases, with 16 bases of the junction left unmatched. The chain's CDR3 is CASSPLRSSGTGTHEQYF. In DNA form, the CDR3 reads TGTGCCAGCTCACCATTGCGGTCCTCTGGGACAGGGACCCACGAGCAGTACTTC.